This passage covers 4 T cell receptor beta chains from one sample sequenced in a study of blood T cell repertoires in COVID-19. This table comes from immunoSEQ multiplex PCR, and its TCRdb copy is limited to in-frame clones, with some not included. The sample has around 60,000 clones, approximately 90% seen once. The sequencing input was peripheral blood. These receptors all stem from a human donor in a cohort sampled during active COVID-19.

The V and J genes are TRBV6-5 and TRBJ1-1; TRBD1 aligns across 8 bases. Germline CDR1 and CDR2: MNHEY and SVGAGI. This CDR3 comprises 12 residues. The V gene end was trimmed by 6 bases and the J gene end by 7 bases; junction bases not matched to a gene: 4. The CDR3: CASSPDRDEAFF. CDR3 nucleotide sequence: TGTGCCAGCAGCCCGGACAGGGATGAAGCTTTCTTT.

The chain has TRBV27 and TRBJ2-7; 7 nucleotides line up with TRBD1. The germline V gene encodes CDR1 MNHEY and CDR2 SMNVEV (reference sequence). With V trimmed by 5 bases and J by 3 bases, 7 bases remained unmatched. The CDR3 covers 14 residues. CDR3 in amino acids: CASSTRQGGYEQYF. CDR3 coding DNA: TGTGCCAGCAGTACCCGACAGGGTGGCTACGAGCAGTACTTC.

The rearrangement uses TRBV6-5 and TRBJ1-2, with D unresolved. V lost 0 bases, J lost 4 bases, and 6 bases lay in between. CDR3 length equals 13 residues. CDR1 is MNHEY and CDR2 is SVGAGI in the germline V gene. The CDR3 DNA follows: TGTGCCAGCAGTTACTCGGCCACCTATGGCTACACCTTC. Protein product: CASSYSATYGYTF.

This rearrangement joins TRBV15 to TRBJ2-3, with TRBD1 identical over 8 bases. Per the germline V gene, CDR1 is LNHNV and CDR2 is YYDKDF (reference sequence). The CDR3 sequence is 16 residues long. V lost 4 bases to trimming and J lost 3 bases; unmatched junction nucleotides: 9. In nucleotides, the CDR3 is TGTGCCACCAGCAAATGGGAGGACAGGGAAACAGATACGCAGTATTTT. Its translation is CATSKWEDRETDTQYF.